The entry below describes one T cell receptor (beta chain). This sample stems from a study of blood T cell repertoires in COVID-19. About the study: PBMCs, B-cell-depleted T cells, or T cells were the source of the cDNA or gDNA that made up the material.

TCRdb's table, derived via immunoSEQ multiplex PCR, lists solely in-frame clones and lacks some. The table has fewer than 110,000 clones, roughly 85% seen once. Deletions cut 6 bases from V and 2 bases from J, with 10 bases between. The CDR3 spans 13 residues. Germline-derived CDR1 and CDR2 are SGHVS and FQNEAQ. The TCR was taken from a woman aged 70-85 years with active or convalescent COVID-19. The chain has TRBV7-8 and TRBJ2-5; weak D call: TRBD1 (6 bases). The specimen sequenced was peripheral blood. The CDR3: CASRYRVQETQYF. The CDR3 DNA reads as TGTGCCAGCAGATACAGGGTACAAGAGACCCAGTACTTC.